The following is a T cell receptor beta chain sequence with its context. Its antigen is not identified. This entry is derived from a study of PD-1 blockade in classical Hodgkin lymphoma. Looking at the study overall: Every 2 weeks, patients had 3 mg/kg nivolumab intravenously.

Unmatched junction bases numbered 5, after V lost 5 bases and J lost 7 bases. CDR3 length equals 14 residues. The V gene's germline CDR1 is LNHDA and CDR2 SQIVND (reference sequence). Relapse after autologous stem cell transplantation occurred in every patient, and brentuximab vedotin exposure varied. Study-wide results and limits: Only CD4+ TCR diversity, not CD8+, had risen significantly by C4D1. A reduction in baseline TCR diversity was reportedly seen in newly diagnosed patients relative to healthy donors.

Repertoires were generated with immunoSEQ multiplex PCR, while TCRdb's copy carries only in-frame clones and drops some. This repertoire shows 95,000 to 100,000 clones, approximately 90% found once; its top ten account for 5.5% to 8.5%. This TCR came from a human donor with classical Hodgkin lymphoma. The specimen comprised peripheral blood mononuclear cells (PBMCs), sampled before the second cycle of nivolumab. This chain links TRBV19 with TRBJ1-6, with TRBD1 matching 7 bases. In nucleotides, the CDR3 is TGTGCCAGTAGTGGCGACAGGGACAATTCACCCCTCCACTTT. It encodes CASSGDRDNSPLHF.